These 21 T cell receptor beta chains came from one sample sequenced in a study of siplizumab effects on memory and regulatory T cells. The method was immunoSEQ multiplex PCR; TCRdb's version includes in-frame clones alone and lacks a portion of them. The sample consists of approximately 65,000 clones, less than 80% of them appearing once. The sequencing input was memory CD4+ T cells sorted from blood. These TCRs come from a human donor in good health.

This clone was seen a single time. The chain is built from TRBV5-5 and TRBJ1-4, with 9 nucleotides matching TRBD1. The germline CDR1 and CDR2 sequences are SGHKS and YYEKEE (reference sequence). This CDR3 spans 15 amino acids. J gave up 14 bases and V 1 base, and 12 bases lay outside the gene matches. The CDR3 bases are TGTGCCAGCAGCTTGTCCCACCCGGGACAGGGCGATCTGTTTTTT. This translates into CASSLSHPGQGDLFF.

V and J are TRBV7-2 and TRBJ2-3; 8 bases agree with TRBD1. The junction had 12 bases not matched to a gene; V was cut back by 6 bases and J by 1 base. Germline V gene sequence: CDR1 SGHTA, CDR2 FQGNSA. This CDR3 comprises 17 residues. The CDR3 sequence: CASRRQGWGSGTDTQYF. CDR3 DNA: TGTGCCAGCAGACGACAGGGGTGGGGCTCGGGCACAGATACGCAGTATTTT.

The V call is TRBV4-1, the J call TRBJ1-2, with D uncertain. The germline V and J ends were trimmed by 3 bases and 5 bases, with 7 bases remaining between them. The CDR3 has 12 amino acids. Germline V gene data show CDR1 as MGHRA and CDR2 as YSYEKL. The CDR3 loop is CASSQGIYGYTF. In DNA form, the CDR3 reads TGCGCCAGCAGCCAGGGCATTTATGGCTACACCTTC.

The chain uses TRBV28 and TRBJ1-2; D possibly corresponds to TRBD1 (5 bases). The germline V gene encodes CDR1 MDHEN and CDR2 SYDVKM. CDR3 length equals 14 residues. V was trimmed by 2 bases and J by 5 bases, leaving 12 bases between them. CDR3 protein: CASSLPTDPYGYTF. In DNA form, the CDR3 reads TGTGCCAGCAGTTTACCGACAGACCCATATGGCTACACCTTC.

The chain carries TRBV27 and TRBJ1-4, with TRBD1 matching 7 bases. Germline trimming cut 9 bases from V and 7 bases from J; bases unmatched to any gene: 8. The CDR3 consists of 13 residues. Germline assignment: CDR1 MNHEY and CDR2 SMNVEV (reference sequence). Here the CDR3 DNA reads TGTGCCAGGGAACGACAGGGAAGTGAAAAACTGTTTTTT. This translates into CARERQGSEKLFF.

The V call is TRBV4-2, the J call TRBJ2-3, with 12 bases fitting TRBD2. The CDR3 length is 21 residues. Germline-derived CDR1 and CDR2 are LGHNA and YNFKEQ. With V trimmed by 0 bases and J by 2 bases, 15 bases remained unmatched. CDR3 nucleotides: TGTGCCAGCAGCCAAGATCGAACTAGCGGGGGGTACCCGAAAGACACAGATACGCAGTATTTT. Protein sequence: CASSQDRTSGGYPKDTDTQYF.

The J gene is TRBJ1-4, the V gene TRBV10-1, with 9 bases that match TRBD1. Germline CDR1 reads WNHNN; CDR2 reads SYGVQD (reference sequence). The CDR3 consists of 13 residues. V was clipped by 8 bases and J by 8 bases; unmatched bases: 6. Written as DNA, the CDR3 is TGCGCCAGCCGAGGGACAGGGAGCGAAAAACTGTTTTTT. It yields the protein CASRGTGSEKLFF.

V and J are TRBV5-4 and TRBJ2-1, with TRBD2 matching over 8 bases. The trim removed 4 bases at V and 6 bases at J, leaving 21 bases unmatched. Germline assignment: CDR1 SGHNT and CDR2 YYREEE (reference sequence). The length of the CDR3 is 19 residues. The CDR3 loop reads CASSATGTSGWSAINEQFF. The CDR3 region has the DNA TGTGCCAGCAGCGCCACCGGGACTAGTGGATGGAGCGCGATCAATGAGCAGTTCTTC. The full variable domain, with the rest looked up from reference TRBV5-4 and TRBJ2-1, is ETGVTQSPTHLIKTRGQQVTLRCSSQSGHNTVSWYQQALGQGPQFIFQYYREEENGRGNFPPRFSGLQFPNYSSELNVNALELDDSALYLCASSATGTSGWSAINEQFFGPGTRLTVL.

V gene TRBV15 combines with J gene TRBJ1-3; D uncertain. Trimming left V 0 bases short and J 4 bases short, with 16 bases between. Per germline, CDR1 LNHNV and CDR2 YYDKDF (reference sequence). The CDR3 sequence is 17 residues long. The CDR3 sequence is CATSRDRAEGRGNTIYF. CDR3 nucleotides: TGTGCCACCAGCAGAGATCGTGCGGAAGGGCGAGGAAACACCATATATTTT.

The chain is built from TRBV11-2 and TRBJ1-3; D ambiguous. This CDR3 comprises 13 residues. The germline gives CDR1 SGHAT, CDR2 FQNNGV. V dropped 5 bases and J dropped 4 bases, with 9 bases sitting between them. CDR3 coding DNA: TGTGCCAGCAGCCCCTTTGGGGGAAACACCATATATTTT. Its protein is CASSPFGGNTIYF.

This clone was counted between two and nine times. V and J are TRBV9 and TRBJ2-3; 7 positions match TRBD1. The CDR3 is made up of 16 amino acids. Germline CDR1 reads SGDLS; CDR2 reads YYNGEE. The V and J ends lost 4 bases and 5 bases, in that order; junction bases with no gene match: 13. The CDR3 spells CASSPKITGVGDTQYF. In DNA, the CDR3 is TGTGCCAGCAGCCCGAAGATAACAGGGGTCGGAGATACGCAGTATTTT.

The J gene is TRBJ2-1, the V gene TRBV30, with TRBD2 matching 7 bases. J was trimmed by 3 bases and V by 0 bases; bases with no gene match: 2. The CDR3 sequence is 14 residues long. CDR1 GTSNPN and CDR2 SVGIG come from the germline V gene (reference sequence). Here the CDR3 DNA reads TGTGCCTGGAGTGTAGGCGGGGGCTACAATGAGCAGTTCTTC. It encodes CAWSVGGGYNEQFF.

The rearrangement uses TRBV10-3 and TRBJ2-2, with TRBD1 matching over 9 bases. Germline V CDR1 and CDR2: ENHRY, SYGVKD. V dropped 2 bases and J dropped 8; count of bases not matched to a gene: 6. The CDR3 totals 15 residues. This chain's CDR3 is CAISEPGQGAGELFF. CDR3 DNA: TGTGCCATCAGTGAGCCGGGACAGGGAGCAGGGGAGCTGTTTTTT.

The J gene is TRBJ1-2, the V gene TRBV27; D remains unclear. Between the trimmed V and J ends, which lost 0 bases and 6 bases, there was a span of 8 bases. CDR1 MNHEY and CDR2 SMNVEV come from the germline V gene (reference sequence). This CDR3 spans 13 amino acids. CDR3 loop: CASSLSPAHGYTF. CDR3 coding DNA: TGTGCCAGCAGTTTATCCCCAGCGCATGGCTACACCTTC.

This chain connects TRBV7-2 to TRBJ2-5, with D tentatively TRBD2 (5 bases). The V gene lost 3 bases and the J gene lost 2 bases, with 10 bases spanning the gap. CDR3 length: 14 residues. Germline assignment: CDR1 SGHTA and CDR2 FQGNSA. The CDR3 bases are TGTGCCAGCAGCTTTCAAGAGGGTCAAGAGACCCAGTACTTC. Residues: CASSFQEGQETQYF.

This chain's CDR3 is CASSLTGNNEQFF. CDR3 nucleotides: TGCGCCAGCAGCCTGACAGGGAACAATGAGCAGTTCTTC. This chain links TRBV5-1 with TRBJ2-1; 7 bases match TRBD1. V shed 4 bases, J shed 5 bases, and the junction held 3 bases outside the gene matches. The CDR3 consists of 13 residues. The germline V gene has CDR1 SGHRS and CDR2 YFSETQ.

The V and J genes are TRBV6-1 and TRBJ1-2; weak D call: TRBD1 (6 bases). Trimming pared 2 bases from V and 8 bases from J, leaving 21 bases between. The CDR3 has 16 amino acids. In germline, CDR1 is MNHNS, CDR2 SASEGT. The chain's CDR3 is CASSEPRALTGRGYTF. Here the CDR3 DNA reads TGTGCCAGCAGTGAACCCCGCGCCCTGACAGGAAGAGGCTACACCTTC.

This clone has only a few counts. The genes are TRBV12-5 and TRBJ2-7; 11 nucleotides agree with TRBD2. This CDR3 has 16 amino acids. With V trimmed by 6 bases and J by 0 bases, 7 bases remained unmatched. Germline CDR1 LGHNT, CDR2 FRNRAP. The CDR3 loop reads CASGKGTSGSSYEQYF. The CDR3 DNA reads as TGTGCTAGTGGCAAAGGGACTAGCGGTAGCTCCTACGAGCAGTACTTC.

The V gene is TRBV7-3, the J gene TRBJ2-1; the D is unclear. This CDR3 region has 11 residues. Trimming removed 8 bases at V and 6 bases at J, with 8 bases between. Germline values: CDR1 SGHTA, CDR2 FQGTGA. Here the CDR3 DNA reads TGTGCCAGCGGGCGGACCAATGAGCAGTTCTTC. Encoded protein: CASGRTNEQFF. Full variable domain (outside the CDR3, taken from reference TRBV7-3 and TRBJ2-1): GAGVSQTPSNKVTEKGKYVELRCDPISGHTALYWYRQSLGQGPEFLIYFQGTGAADDSGLPNDRFFAVRPEGSVSTLKIQRTERGDSAVYLCASGRTNEQFFGPGTRLTVL.

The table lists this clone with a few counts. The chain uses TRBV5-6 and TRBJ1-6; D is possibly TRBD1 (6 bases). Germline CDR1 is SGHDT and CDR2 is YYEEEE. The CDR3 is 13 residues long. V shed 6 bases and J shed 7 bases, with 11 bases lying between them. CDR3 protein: CASTLTGNSPLHF. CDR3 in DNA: TGTGCCAGCACCCTCACAGGGAATTCACCCCTCCACTTT.

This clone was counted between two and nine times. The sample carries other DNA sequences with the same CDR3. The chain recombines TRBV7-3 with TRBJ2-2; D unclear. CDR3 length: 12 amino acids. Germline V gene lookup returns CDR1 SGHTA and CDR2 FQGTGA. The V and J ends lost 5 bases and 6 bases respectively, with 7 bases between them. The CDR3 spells CASSRDAGELFF. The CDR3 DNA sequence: TGTGCCAGCAGCCGTGACGCCGGGGAGCTGTTTTTT.